These 15 T cell receptor beta chains originate from one sample sequenced in a study of siplizumab effects on memory and regulatory T cells. TCRdb keeps only in-frame clones here, not all; method: immunoSEQ multiplex PCR. In the table there are roughly 56,000 clones, more than 85% of which are singletons. Source material: CD8+ T cells sorted from blood. Every receptor here comes from a human donor in good health.

V usage is TRBV7-9 and J usage is TRBJ2-7, with D perhaps TRBD1 or TRBD2 (5 bases each). CDR3 length: 12 amino acids. V lost 5 bases and J 5 bases, leaving 10 bases between the germline ends. Germline V CDR1 and CDR2: SEHNR, FQNEAQ (reference sequence). CDR3 sequence reads: CASSPGTHEQYF. CDR3 coding DNA: TGTGCCAGCAGCCCCGGGACCCACGAGCAGTACTTC.

The chain joins TRBV14 to TRBJ2-3; TRBD2 matches at 13 bases. V lost 2 bases to trimming and J lost 1 base; unmatched junction nucleotides: 6. This CDR3 comprises 18 residues. CDR1 and CDR2 (germline): SGHDN, FVKESK. The CDR3 spells CASSQPTSGRFGTDTQYF. CDR3 nucleotide sequence: TGTGCCAGCAGCCAACCGACTAGCGGGAGGTTCGGCACAGATACGCAGTATTTT.

The chain recombines TRBV28 with TRBJ2-7; possible D gene TRBD1, 7 bases. V lost 8 bases and J 3 bases, leaving 14 bases between the germline ends. Germline lookup yields CDR1 MDHEN and CDR2 SYDVKM. The CDR3 is 13 amino acids. The chain's CDR3 is CASRGTVRYEQYF. Written as DNA, the CDR3 is TGTGCCAGCCGCGGGACAGTCCGCTACGAGCAGTACTTC.

The genes are TRBV29-1 and TRBJ1-1; D possibly corresponds to TRBD1 (5 bases). The CDR3 length is 15 residues. V lost 3 bases, J lost 2 bases, and 16 bases lay in between. Germline loops: CDR1 SQVTM, CDR2 ANQGSEA. CDR3 region: CSVDGGTTTNTEAFF. The CDR3 bases are TGCAGCGTTGATGGCGGGACGACAACAAACACTGAAGCTTTCTTT.

The chain recombines TRBV10-3 with TRBJ2-2; TRBD1 matches at 12 bases. The germline V gene encodes CDR1 ENHRY and CDR2 SYGVKD. With V trimmed by 5 bases and J by 6 bases, 7 bases remained unmatched. CDR3 length equals 16 residues. The CDR3 region has the DNA TGTGCCATCAGTTCAGGGACAGGGGGCGCCCCCGGGGAGCTGTTTTTT. Its translation: CAISSGTGGAPGELFF.

The rearrangement uses TRBV27 and TRBJ2-5; TRBD2 might be the D (6 bases). V gave up 6 bases and J gave up 0 bases, with 14 bases separating them. The CDR3 has 15 amino acids. Germline values: CDR1 MNHEY, CDR2 SMNVEV (reference sequence). CDR3 DNA sequence: TGTGCCAGCAGCGGGAGTGGGGCCGACCAAGAGACCCAGTACTTC. Its translation is CASSGSGADQETQYF.

This clone is termed medium-sized. The V gene is TRBV4-2, the J gene TRBJ1-1, with 10 bases lining up with TRBD1. There are 15 residues in the CDR3. Trimming took 0 bases from V and 7 from J; bases not matched to a gene: 5. Germline V gives CDR1 LGHNA, CDR2 YNFKEQ. The CDR3 sequence is CASSQEGQGTSEAFF. In DNA form, the CDR3 reads TGTGCCAGCAGCCAAGAGGGACAGGGGACAAGTGAAGCTTTCTTT.

The rearrangement joins TRBV6-6 to TRBJ2-1, with D possibly matching TRBD2 (6 bases). Germline lookup yields CDR1 MNHNY and CDR2 SVGAGI (reference sequence). The CDR3 runs to 14 residues. V shed 7 bases and J shed 9 bases, with 19 bases lying between them. CDR3 sequence reads: CASTYSGDSTEQFF. CDR3 DNA sequence: TGTGCCAGCACCTACTCTGGGGACTCCACTGAGCAGTTCTTC.

The chain recombines TRBV5-1 with TRBJ2-7, with D hard to call. Germline V gives CDR1 SGHRS, CDR2 YFSETQ. Trimming left V 0 bases short and J 0 bases short, with 13 bases between. The CDR3 consists of 16 residues. The CDR3 nucleotides read TGCGCCAGCAGCTTGGCCTCCCCAGACAACTCCTACGAGCAGTACTTC. Amino acids: CASSLASPDNSYEQYF.

The rearrangement joins TRBV15 to TRBJ2-2, with 7 bases lining up with TRBD2. V shed 5 bases and J 0 bases; nucleotides not matched to a gene: 6. Germline V gene data show CDR1 as LNHNV and CDR2 as YYDKDF (reference sequence). The CDR3 has 16 amino acids. In nucleotides, the CDR3 is TGTGCCACCAGCGAACGGACTAGGCCGAACACCGGGGAGCTGTTTTTT. Its translation: CATSERTRPNTGELFF.

The V call is TRBV7-9, the J call TRBJ1-2; D ambiguous. V lost 4 bases to trimming and J lost 7 bases, with 13 bases between them. The CDR3 has 13 amino acids. Germline V CDR1 and CDR2: SEHNR, FQNEAQ (reference sequence). CDR3 nucleotide sequence: TGTGCCAGCAGCTCCCTCCTCGAGGGTGGCTACACCTTC. It specifies CASSSLLEGGYTF.

Details on this clone: A read error may produce the germline difference seen at one junction end. This chain uses TRBV13 with TRBJ2-1; 7 bases are shared with TRBD1. The CDR3 extends over 14 amino acids. Germline loops: CDR1 PRHDT, CDR2 FYEKMQ (reference sequence). CDR3 sequence: CASNLGGLYNEQFF. CDR3 coding DNA: TGTGCCAGCAACTTAGGGGGCCTCTACAATGAGCAGTTCTTC.

The rearrangement joins TRBV7-6 to TRBJ2-7; a weak D match, TRBD2 (5 bases). The CDR3 has 14 residues. The germline V gene encodes CDR1 SGHVS and CDR2 FNYEAQ. The V gene lost 5 bases and the J gene lost 1 base, with 12 bases spanning the gap. CDR3 nucleotides: TGTGCCAGCAGCCCCCGGACGGGGTCCTACGAGCAGTACTTC. Translation: CASSPRTGSYEQYF.

The chain carries TRBV28 and TRBJ2-7; 9 nucleotides match TRBD1. The CDR3 length is 14 residues. Germline assignment: CDR1 MDHEN and CDR2 SYDVKM. After removal of 6 bases from V and 2 bases from J, the junction contained 5 bases not matched to a gene. CDR3 DNA sequence: TGTGCCAGCAGCCCCGGGGACAGGGCCTACGAGCAGTACTTC. It codes for CASSPGDRAYEQYF.

This sequence joins TRBV29-1 and TRBJ2-7; 12 positions agree with TRBD1. Germline V gene lookup returns CDR1 SQVTM and CDR2 ANQGSEA. This CDR3 is built from 13 residues. V shed 6 bases and J 6 bases; nucleotides not matched to a gene: 6. The CDR3 DNA sequence: TGCAGCGTCGCGGGACAGGGGGCAGGCGAGCAGTACTTC. Residues: CSVAGQGAGEQYF.